The clone carrying this T cell receptor (beta chain) was seen a few times. V shed 1 base and J shed 6 bases, with 12 bases lying between them. CDR1 is MNHNS and CDR2 is SASEGT in the germline V gene. CDR3 length equals 14 residues. Sequenced by immunoSEQ multiplex PCR; TCRdb stores in-frame clones only, minus some. The sample includes 100,000 to 150,000 clones, 91% seen only once; the top ten take roughly 7.8%. The data were obtained in a study of control samples from healthy donors and cancer patients. Sequencing was done on a sample of blood. This sequence was found in a man aged 18 to 29 in good health. The chain uses TRBV6-1 and TRBJ2-5; D not resolved. In nucleotides, the CDR3 is TGTGCCAGCAGTGAAGGGGATGGGAAACAGACCCAGTACTTC. This encodes CASSEGDGKQTQYF.